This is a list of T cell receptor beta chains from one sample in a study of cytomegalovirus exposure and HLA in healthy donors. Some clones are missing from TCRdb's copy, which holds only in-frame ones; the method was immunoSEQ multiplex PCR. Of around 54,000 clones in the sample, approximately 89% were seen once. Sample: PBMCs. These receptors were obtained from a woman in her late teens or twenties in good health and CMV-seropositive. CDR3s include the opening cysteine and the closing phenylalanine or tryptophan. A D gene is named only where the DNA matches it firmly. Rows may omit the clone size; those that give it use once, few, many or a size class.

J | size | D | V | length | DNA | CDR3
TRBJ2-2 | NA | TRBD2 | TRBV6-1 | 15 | TGTGCCAGCCGCAACGGGGGGGCCAACACCGGGGAGCTGTTTTTT | CASRNGGANTGELFF
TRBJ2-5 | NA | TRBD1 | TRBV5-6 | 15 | TGTGCCAGCAGCAGACGGACAGGGGCTGGTGAGACCCAGTACTTC | CASSRRTGAGETQYF
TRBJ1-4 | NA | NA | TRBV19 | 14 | TGTGCCAGTAGTAATAACGTGGCGGATGAAAAACTGTTTTTT | CASSNNVADEKLFF
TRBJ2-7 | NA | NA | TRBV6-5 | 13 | TGTGCCAGCTCCAGGGGAGTCTCCTACGAGCAGTACTTC | CASSRGVSYEQYF
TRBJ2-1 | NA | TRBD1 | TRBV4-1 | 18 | TGCGCCAGCAGCCAAGAAGGGGGAAGGGACAGAGCCTACAATGAGCAGTTCTTC | CASSQEGGRDRAYNEQFF
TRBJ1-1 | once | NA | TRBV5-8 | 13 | TGTGCCAGCAGCTTAAGCAGGGTCACTGAAGCTTTCTTT | CASSLSRVTEAFF
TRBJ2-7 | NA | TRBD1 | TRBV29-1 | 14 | TGCAGCGTGACTCCCGGGACAGGGTCCTCCGAGCAGTACTTC | CSVTPGTGSSEQYF
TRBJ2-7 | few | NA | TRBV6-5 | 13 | TGTGCCAGCAGTTTGGGCAGCTCCTACGAGCAGTACTTC | CASSLGSSYEQYF
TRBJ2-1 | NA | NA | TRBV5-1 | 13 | TGCGCCAGCAGCTTCCGGGGGGCTTATGAGCAGTTCTTC | CASSFRGAYEQFF
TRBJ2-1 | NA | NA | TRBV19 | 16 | TGTGCCAGTAGTAGAGATCGGCGGGGGCGCTACAATGAGCAGTTCTTC | CASSRDRRGRYNEQFF
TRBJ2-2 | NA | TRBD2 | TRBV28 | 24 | TGTGCCAGTGGTGTTAGGGGCATCCAGTTTTATAAAAAGGCCCAGGGAGGGAAGTACGGGGAGCTGTTTTTT | CASGVRGIQFYKKAQGGKYGELFF
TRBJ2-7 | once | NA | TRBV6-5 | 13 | TGTGCCAGCAGTGACTTGGTGGAGACCGAGCAGTACTTC | CASSDLVETEQYF
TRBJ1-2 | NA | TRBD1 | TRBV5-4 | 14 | TGTGCCAGCAGCTCCGACAGGGGGTATTATGGCTACACCTTC | CASSSDRGYYGYTF
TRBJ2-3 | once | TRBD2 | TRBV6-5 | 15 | TGTGCCAGCAGTGGACTAGCGGGGGGGCCAGATACGCAGTATTTT | CASSGLAGGPDTQYF
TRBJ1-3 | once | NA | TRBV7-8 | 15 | TGTGCCAGCAGCTTCCGAGAGGGTTCTGGAAACACCATATATTTT | CASSFREGSGNTIYF
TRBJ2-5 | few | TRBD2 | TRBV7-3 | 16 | TGTGCCAGCAGCTTGGGTCTAGCGGGGGTCTTTGAGACCCAGTACTTC | CASSLGLAGVFETQYF
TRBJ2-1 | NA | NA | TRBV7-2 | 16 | TGTGCCAGCAGCCCGTCCAGGGATTACTCCTACAATGAGCAGTTCTTC | CASSPSRDYSYNEQFF
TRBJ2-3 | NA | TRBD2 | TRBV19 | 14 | TGTGCCAGTACCCCTAGCGGGGGTGTAGATACGCAGTATTTT | CASTPSGGVDTQYF
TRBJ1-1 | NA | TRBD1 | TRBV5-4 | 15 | TGTGCCAGCAGCATTCAGACAGGGTCGAACACTGAAGCTTTCTTT | CASSIQTGSNTEAFF
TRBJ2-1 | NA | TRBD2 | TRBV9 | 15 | TGTGCCAGCAGCGTAGATGCGGGGGGGGACAATGAGCAGTTCTTC | CASSVDAGGDNEQFF
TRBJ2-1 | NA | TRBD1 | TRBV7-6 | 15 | TGTGCCAGCAGCTTCCGGGACAGGGGTTCGGATGAGCAGTTCTTC | CASSFRDRGSDEQFF